This T cell receptor beta chain comes out of a study of blood T cell repertoires in COVID-19. The wider study: Sources were T cells, B-cell-depleted T cells, or PBMCs; the material itself was cDNA or gDNA.

Methods used by the authors: Amplification with reference gene primers provided the estimates of nucleated cell counts. Generated by immunoSEQ multiplex PCR, the TCRdb table keeps only in-frame clones and is missing some. V and J calls and clone size are copied from that table; D and trimming were computed from the DNA. The sample carries under 65,000 clones, around 91% recorded once. Trimming pared 5 bases from V and 4 bases from J, leaving 17 bases between. The CDR3 totals 15 residues. CDR1 is SGHRS and CDR2 is YFSETQ in the germline V gene. Sequenced sample: peripheral blood. The chain uses TRBV5-1 and TRBJ2-3, with D tentatively TRBD2 (6 bases). This receptor was identified in a human donor in a cohort sampled during active COVID-19. The CDR3: CASRITSSRADTQYF. For the CDR3, the DNA is TGCGCCAGCAGAATCACTAGCTCTCGGGCAGATACGCAGTATTTT.